This T cell receptor beta chain was captured in a study of OX40 agonist ivuxolimab in advanced cancers. About the research overall: Two cutaneous melanoma patients and one hepatocellular carcinoma patient, three in all, had partial responses.

The assay was immunoSEQ multiplex PCR, and TCRdb's table has in-frame clones only and misses some. The sample has about 98,000 clones; around 92% are singletons. The sequence came from an adult with an advanced solid tumor such as melanoma, head and neck, liver or kidney cancer. This sample comprised CD4+ or CD8+ T cells sorted from blood, obtained in a trial of the OX40 agonist ivuxolimab.

This CDR3 is CASSERRPVDNEQFF. The CDR3, as DNA: TGTGCCAGCAGTGAACGCAGGCCGGTCGACAATGAGCAGTTCTTC. V usage is TRBV6-1 and J usage is TRBJ2-1, with D unresolved. The CDR3 is made up of 15 amino acids. V dropped 2 bases and J dropped 5 bases, with 13 bases sitting between them. The germline CDR1 and CDR2 sequences are MNHNS and SASEGT.